This T cell receptor beta chain is from a study of T and B cells in COVID-19 patients. Across the whole study: The recovered patients had mostly mild to moderate COVID-19 with outpatient management.

Each TRB amplification used roughly 240-550 ng of genomic DNA from blood. The length of the CDR3 is 17 residues. CDR1 and CDR2 (germline): KGHSH, LQKENI. The V and J ends lost 2 bases and 1 base respectively, with 17 bases between them. Multiplex PCR with BIOMED2 TRB-A/B primer pools amplified TRB rearrangements. TCRdb re-called the multiplex PCR reads with MiXCR, one entry per CDR3 protein. The sample yields approximately 13,000 distinct CDR3 sequences, approximately 28% seen once. This chain uses TRBV18 with TRBJ1-2; perhaps TRBD1 as D (6 bases). Sequenced sample: blood. The source of this sequence is a human donor who had recovered from COVID-19. CDR3 sequence: CASSPNPRQGLNYGYTF. Here the CDR3 DNA reads TGTGCCAGCTCACCAAACCCCCGCCAGGGGCTTAACTATGGCTACACCTTC. The complete variable domain, with remaining parts taken from reference TRBV18 and TRBJ1-2, reads NAGVMQNPRHLVRRRGQEARLRCSPMKGHSHVYWYRQLPEEGLKFMVYLQKENIIDESGMPKERFSAEFPKEGPSILRIQQVVRGDSAAYFCASSPNPRQGLNYGYTFGSGTRLTVV.